A selection of T cell receptor beta chains follows, all from one sample in a study of prognosis after radiotherapy for stage I lung cancer. TCRdb re-called the multiplex PCR reads through MiXCR, storing one row per CDR3 protein. The sample contains around 63,000 distinct CDR3 sequences, approximately 25% of which appear only once. This sample comprised PBMCs, obtained before or after stereotactic body radiation therapy (not recorded which). The origin of the receptors is a donor over 45 with non-small cell lung cancer. CDR3s include the opening cysteine and the closing phenylalanine or tryptophan. Each record gives: V gene, D gene, J gene, clone size, CDR3 protein, CDR3 DNA. The D gene is left open where the match is weak. The size entry is marked missing in some rows and otherwise reads once, few, many or a size class.

v_gene: TRBV30; d_gene: NA; j_gene: TRBJ1-4; abundance: NA; CDR3aa: CAWSGQVNEKLFF; CDR3nt: TGTGCCTGGAGTGGACAGGTGAATGAAAAACTGTTTTTT
v_gene: TRBV18; d_gene: TRBD1; j_gene: TRBJ1-4; abundance: many; CDR3aa: CASSGQRGEKLFF; CDR3nt: TGTGCCAGCTCGGGACAGCGGGGTGAAAAACTGTTTTTT
v_gene: TRBV2; d_gene: TRBD2; j_gene: TRBJ2-5; abundance: many; CDR3aa: CASSALRGGRETQYF; CDR3nt: TGTGCCAGCAGTGCCCTGCGGGGGGGCAGGGAGACCCAGTACTTC
v_gene: TRBV12-3/TRBV12-4; d_gene: NA; j_gene: TRBJ1-6; abundance: many; CDR3aa: CASSFREGSPLHF; CDR3nt: TGTGCCAGCAGTTTTCGGGAGGGTTCACCCCTCCACTTT
v_gene: TRBV20-1; d_gene: TRBD1; j_gene: TRBJ2-7; abundance: many; CDR3aa: CRPGTGEGEQYF; CDR3nt: TGCAGACCCGGGACAGGCGAGGGGGAGCAGTACTTC
v_gene: TRBV20-1; d_gene: TRBD2; j_gene: TRBJ2-3; abundance: many; CDR3aa: CSATSTSGGSDTQYF; CDR3nt: TGCAGTGCAACAAGTACTAGCGGGGGTTCGGATACGCAGTATTTT
v_gene: TRBV6-5; d_gene: NA; j_gene: TRBJ1-1; abundance: many; CDR3aa: CASSYQPLNTEAFF; CDR3nt: TGTGCCAGCAGTTACCAACCTCTGAACACTGAAGCTTTCTTT
v_gene: TRBV6-1; d_gene: TRBD1; j_gene: TRBJ1-6; abundance: medium-sized; CDR3aa: CASSGHRDRANNSPLHF; CDR3nt: TGTGCCAGCAGTGGGCACCGGGACAGGGCAAATAATTCACCCCTCCACTTT
v_gene: TRBV6-5; d_gene: NA; j_gene: TRBJ1-2; abundance: many; CDR3aa: CASSYSIEAGAYGYTF; CDR3nt: TGTGCCAGCAGTTACTCTATTGAGGCCGGAGCTTATGGCTACACCTTC
v_gene: TRBV4-1; d_gene: NA; j_gene: TRBJ2-7; abundance: many; CDR3aa: CASSQAAGRRYEQYF; CDR3nt: TGCGCCAGCAGCCAAGCGGCAGGTAGAAGATACGAGCAGTACTTC
v_gene: TRBV30; d_gene: TRBD1; j_gene: TRBJ2-3; abundance: many; CDR3aa: CAWDRGLSTDTQYF; CDR3nt: TGTGCCTGGGACAGGGGTTTGAGCACAGATACGCAGTATTTT
v_gene: TRBV6-1; d_gene: TRBD2; j_gene: TRBJ2-1; abundance: many; CDR3aa: CASYPRGGYNEQFF; CDR3nt: TGTGCCAGTTATCCTCGGGGGGGCTACAATGAGCAGTTCTTC
v_gene: TRBV7-3; d_gene: TRBD1; j_gene: TRBJ1-1; abundance: many; CDR3aa: CASSLGQGLGTEAFF; CDR3nt: TGTGCCAGCAGCTTAGGACAGGGGTTAGGCACTGAAGCTTTCTTT
v_gene: TRBV20-1; d_gene: TRBD2; j_gene: TRBJ2-2; abundance: many; CDR3aa: CSARVPAGGLNTGELFF; CDR3nt: TGCAGTGCTAGGGTGCCAGCGGGGGGCCTGAACACCGGGGAGCTGTTTTTT
v_gene: TRBV28; d_gene: TRBD1; j_gene: TRBJ1-5; abundance: NA; CDR3aa: CAILQGWGQPQHF; CDR3nt: TGTGCCATTCTACAGGGGTGGGGGCAGCCCCAGCATTTT
v_gene: TRBV7-9; d_gene: TRBD2; j_gene: TRBJ2-2; abundance: many; CDR3aa: CASSLGLAAGELFF; CDR3nt: TGTGCCAGCAGCTTAGGACTAGCGGCCGGGGAGCTGTTTTTT
v_gene: TRBV5-5; d_gene: TRBD2; j_gene: TRBJ2-3; abundance: many; CDR3aa: CASTGGAGLTDTQYF; CDR3nt: TGTGCCAGCACCGGGGGAGCGGGGCTCACAGATACGCAGTATTTT
v_gene: TRBV5-5; d_gene: NA; j_gene: TRBJ2-1; abundance: many; CDR3aa: CASSLGQINEQFF; CDR3nt: TGTGCCAGCAGCTTGGGACAGATCAATGAGCAGTTCTTC
v_gene: TRBV5-6; d_gene: NA; j_gene: TRBJ1-2; abundance: many; CDR3aa: CASSLQGVDYGYTF; CDR3nt: TGTGCCAGCAGCTTGCAGGGCGTCGATTATGGCTACACCTTC
v_gene: TRBV9; d_gene: NA; j_gene: TRBJ2-2; abundance: many; CDR3aa: CASSVGGGGGTGELFF; CDR3nt: TGTGCCAGCAGCGTAGGAGGGGGTGGAGGTACCGGGGAGCTGTTTTTT
v_gene: TRBV15; d_gene: NA; j_gene: TRBJ2-1; abundance: many; CDR3aa: CATTTGRGSYNEQFF; CDR3nt: TGTGCCACCACCACAGGACGGGGCTCCTACAATGAGCAGTTCTTC
v_gene: TRBV6-1; d_gene: NA; j_gene: TRBJ2-7; abundance: many; CDR3aa: CAISKTPRADLGEQYF; CDR3nt: TGTGCCATCAGTAAGACCCCCAGGGCGGACCTGGGGGAGCAGTACTTC
v_gene: TRBV5-5; d_gene: TRBD1; j_gene: TRBJ1-2; abundance: many; CDR3aa: CASSFRLGGDGYTF; CDR3nt: TGTGCCAGCAGTTTTCGTTTAGGGGGCGATGGCTACACCTTC
v_gene: TRBV20-1; d_gene: NA; j_gene: TRBJ2-3; abundance: many; CDR3aa: CSAHPDTDTQYF; CDR3nt: TGCAGTGCTCACCCAGACACAGATACGCAGTATTTT
v_gene: TRBV6-1; d_gene: TRBD2; j_gene: TRBJ2-3; abundance: many; CDR3aa: CASSLGLTSGGADTQYF; CDR3nt: TGTGCCAGCAGTCTAGGCCTGACTAGCGGGGGGGCGGATACGCAGTATTTT
v_gene: TRBV3-1; d_gene: NA; j_gene: TRBJ2-2; abundance: many; CDR3aa: CASSPTYTGELFF; CDR3nt: TGTGCCAGCAGTCCTACCTACACCGGGGAGCTGTTTTTT
v_gene: TRBV6-1; d_gene: TRBD1; j_gene: TRBJ1-6; abundance: medium-sized; CDR3aa: CASGTARNSPLHF; CDR3nt: TGTGCCTCCGGGACAGCTCGAAATTCACCCCTCCACTTT
v_gene: TRBV5-1; d_gene: NA; j_gene: TRBJ1-1; abundance: many; CDR3aa: CASSLAGGARGDTEAFF; CDR3nt: TGCGCCAGCAGCTTGGCCGGGGGGGCCCGAGGGGACACTGAAGCTTTCTTT
v_gene: TRBV12-3/TRBV12-4; d_gene: TRBD2; j_gene: TRBJ2-1; abundance: many; CDR3aa: CASSLGGGALDEQFF; CDR3nt: TGTGCCAGCAGTTTAGGCGGGGGGGCCCTGGATGAGCAGTTCTTC
v_gene: TRBV5-6; d_gene: TRBD2; j_gene: TRBJ2-3; abundance: many; CDR3aa: CASSGGLAGNKFTDTQYF; CDR3nt: TGTGCCAGCAGCGGGGGGCTAGCGGGGAATAAGTTCACAGATACGCAGTATTTT
v_gene: TRBV5-4; d_gene: NA; j_gene: TRBJ2-2; abundance: NA; CDR3aa: CASSLDGGAHTGELFF; CDR3nt: TGTGCCAGCAGCTTGGATGGGGGGGCGCACACCGGGGAGCTGTTTTTT
v_gene: TRBV20-1; d_gene: TRBD2; j_gene: TRBJ2-7; abundance: many; CDR3aa: CSAREIAGGLLPYEQYF; CDR3nt: TGCAGTGCTAGAGAAATAGCGGGGGGCCTCCTCCCCTACGAGCAGTACTTC
v_gene: TRBV12-3/TRBV12-4; d_gene: NA; j_gene: TRBJ1-1; abundance: many; CDR3aa: CASSGTRGVYTEAFF; CDR3nt: TGTGCCAGCAGCGGGACAAGGGGCGTTTACACTGAAGCTTTCTTT
v_gene: TRBV5-1; d_gene: NA; j_gene: TRBJ1-2; abundance: many; CDR3aa: CASSLANYGYTF; CDR3nt: TGCGCCAGCAGCTTGGCCAACTATGGCTACACCTTC
v_gene: TRBV6-1; d_gene: NA; j_gene: TRBJ1-5; abundance: many; CDR3aa: CASVTYSNQPQHF; CDR3nt: TGTGCCAGCGTAACGTATAGCAATCAGCCCCAGCATTTT
v_gene: TRBV5-1; d_gene: NA; j_gene: TRBJ2-1; abundance: many; CDR3aa: CASSLDLRGEQFF; CDR3nt: TGCGCCAGCAGCTTAGATCTTAGAGGTGAGCAGTTCTTC
v_gene: TRBV18; d_gene: TRBD1; j_gene: TRBJ2-5; abundance: many; CDR3aa: CASSLRGQGETQYF; CDR3nt: TGTGCCAGCTCACTCCGCGGACAGGGAGAGACCCAGTACTTC
v_gene: TRBV6-1; d_gene: TRBD1; j_gene: TRBJ1-1; abundance: many; CDR3aa: CASSRIIRGRVRTEAFF; CDR3nt: TGTGCCAGCAGTCGCATCATCAGGGGGCGCGTAAGGACTGAAGCTTTCTTT
v_gene: TRBV28; d_gene: TRBD1; j_gene: TRBJ1-2; abundance: many; CDR3aa: CASRGGQDIYGYTF; CDR3nt: TGTGCCAGCAGGGGCGGACAGGACATTTATGGCTACACCTTC
v_gene: TRBV7-8; d_gene: NA; j_gene: TRBJ2-7; abundance: many; CDR3aa: CASSSYRGPAVGVEQYF; CDR3nt: TGTGCCAGCAGCTCTTACCGGGGGCCCGCTGTAGGTGTCGAGCAGTACTTC
v_gene: TRBV10-3; d_gene: NA; j_gene: TRBJ2-2; abundance: many; CDR3aa: CAISGFDTGELFF; CDR3nt: TGTGCCATCAGTGGGTTCGACACCGGGGAGCTGTTTTTT
v_gene: TRBV28; d_gene: TRBD1; j_gene: TRBJ1-5; abundance: many; CDR3aa: CASRRAGGKHQPQHF; CDR3nt: TGTGCCAGCAGGAGGGCAGGGGGGAAACATCAGCCCCAGCATTTT
v_gene: TRBV3-1; d_gene: TRBD1; j_gene: TRBJ1-2; abundance: many; CDR3aa: CASRETGGGYGYTF; CDR3nt: TGTGCCAGCAGGGAAACAGGGGGCGGTTATGGCTACACCTTC
v_gene: TRBV6-2/TRBV6-3; d_gene: NA; j_gene: TRBJ1-2; abundance: many; CDR3aa: CASSDPVRHGYTF; CDR3nt: TGTGCCAGCAGTGATCCAGTAAGGCATGGCTACACCTTC
v_gene: TRBV5-1; d_gene: TRBD2; j_gene: TRBJ2-3; abundance: many; CDR3aa: CASRSGGATVFTDTQYF; CDR3nt: TGCGCCAGCAGATCGGGAGGGGCCACGGTATTCACAGATACGCAGTATTTT
v_gene: TRBV7-3; d_gene: NA; j_gene: TRBJ2-2; abundance: many; CDR3aa: CASSLAGYATGELFF; CDR3nt: TGTGCCAGCAGCTTAGCAGGGTATGCCACCGGGGAGCTGTTTTTT
v_gene: TRBV6-2/TRBV6-3; d_gene: TRBD1; j_gene: TRBJ2-3; abundance: NA; CDR3aa: CASSIQGDTGYTQYF; CDR3nt: TGTGCCAGCAGTATACAGGGGGATACGGGATATACGCAGTATTTT
v_gene: TRBV19; d_gene: NA; j_gene: TRBJ1-5; abundance: many; CDR3aa: CASSIRVQSSNQPQHF; CDR3nt: TGTGCCAGTAGTATACGGGTACAGTCTAGCAATCAGCCCCAGCATTTT
v_gene: TRBV5-6; d_gene: NA; j_gene: TRBJ1-2; abundance: many; CDR3aa: CASSASGTGGIYGYTF; CDR3nt: TGTGCCAGCAGCGCGTCCGGGACGGGAGGGATCTATGGCTACACCTTC
v_gene: TRBV7-2; d_gene: NA; j_gene: TRBJ1-2; abundance: NA; CDR3aa: CASSFSSSYGYTF; CDR3nt: TGTGCCAGCAGCTTCTCCAGTAGCTATGGCTATACCTTC
v_gene: TRBV4-3; d_gene: TRBD1; j_gene: TRBJ1-1; abundance: NA; CDR3aa: CASSKYQDYRGNTEAFF; CDR3nt: TGCGCCAGCAGCAAATACCAGGATTACAGGGGGAACACTGAAGCTTTCTTT